This entry features one T cell receptor beta chain sequence. This CDR3 is built from 15 residues. CDR1 is MNHNY and CDR2 is SVGAGI in the germline V gene (reference sequence). V dropped 2 bases and J dropped 6 bases, with 17 bases sitting between them. This sample was included in a study of shared clonotypes between healthy human individuals. DNA at about 0.2 ug, 25,000 to 35,000 T cell genomes, went into sorted-subset replicate PCRs. Measured with immunoSEQ multiplex PCR; TCRdb has only the in-frame clones, and not every one. The repertoire holds 2.5 million or so clones, with roughly 92% as singletons.

Sequences were obtained from naive CD4+ T cells sorted from blood. Indicated subset: CD45RA+ positively selected. The sequence was obtained from a man younger than 35 in good health. This chain uses TRBV6-6 with TRBJ2-7, with D perhaps TRBD2 (6 bases). The CDR3 DNA sequence: TGTGCCAGCAGTTACCCTCAGGGAGGTTGGATCGAGCAGTACTTC. Its protein is CASSYPQGGWIEQYF.